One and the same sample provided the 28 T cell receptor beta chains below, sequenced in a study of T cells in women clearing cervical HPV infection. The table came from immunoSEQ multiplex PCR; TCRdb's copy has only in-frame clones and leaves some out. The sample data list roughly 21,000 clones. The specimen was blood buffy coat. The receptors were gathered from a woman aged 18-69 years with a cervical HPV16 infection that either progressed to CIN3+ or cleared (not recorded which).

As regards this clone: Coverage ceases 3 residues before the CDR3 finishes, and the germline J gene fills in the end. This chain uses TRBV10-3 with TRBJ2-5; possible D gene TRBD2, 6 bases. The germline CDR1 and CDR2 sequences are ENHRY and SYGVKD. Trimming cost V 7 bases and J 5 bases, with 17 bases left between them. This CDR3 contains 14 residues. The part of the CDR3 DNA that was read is TGTGCCATCAATGACAAGGGACTTTGGGAGACC. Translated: CAINDKGLWET. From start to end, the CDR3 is CAINDKGLWETQYF.

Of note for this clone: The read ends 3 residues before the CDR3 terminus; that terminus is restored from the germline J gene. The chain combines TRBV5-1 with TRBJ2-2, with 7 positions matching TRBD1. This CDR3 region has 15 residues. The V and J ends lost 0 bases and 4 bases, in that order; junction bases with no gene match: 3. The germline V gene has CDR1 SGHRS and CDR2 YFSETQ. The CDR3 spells CASSLAGTATGELFF. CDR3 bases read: TGCGCCAGCAGCTTGGCAGGGACAGCCACCGGGGAG.

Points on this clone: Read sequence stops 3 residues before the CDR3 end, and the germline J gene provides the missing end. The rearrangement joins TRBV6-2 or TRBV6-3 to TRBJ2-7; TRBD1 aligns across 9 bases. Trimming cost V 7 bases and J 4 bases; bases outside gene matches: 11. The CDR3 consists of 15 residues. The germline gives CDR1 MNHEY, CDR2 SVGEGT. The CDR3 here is CASTRQGVSLYEQYF. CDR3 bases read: TGTGCCAGCACCCGACAGGGGGTGAGTTTGTACGAG.

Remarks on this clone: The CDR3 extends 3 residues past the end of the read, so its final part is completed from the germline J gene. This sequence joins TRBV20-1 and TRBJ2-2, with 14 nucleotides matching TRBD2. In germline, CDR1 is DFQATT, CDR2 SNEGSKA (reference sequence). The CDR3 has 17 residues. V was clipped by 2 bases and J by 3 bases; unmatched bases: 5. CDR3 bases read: TGCAGTGCTAGACCGGGACTAGCGGGAGTTTACACCGGGGAG. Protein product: CSARPGLAGVYTGE. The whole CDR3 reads CSARPGLAGVYTGELFF.

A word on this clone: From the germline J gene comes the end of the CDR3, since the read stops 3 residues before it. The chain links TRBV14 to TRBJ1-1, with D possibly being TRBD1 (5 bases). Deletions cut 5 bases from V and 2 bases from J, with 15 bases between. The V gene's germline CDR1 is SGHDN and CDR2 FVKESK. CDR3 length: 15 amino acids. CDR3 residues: CASSGQGLGNTEAFF. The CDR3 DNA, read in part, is TGTGCCAGCAGCGGCCAGGGACTAGGAAACACTGAA.

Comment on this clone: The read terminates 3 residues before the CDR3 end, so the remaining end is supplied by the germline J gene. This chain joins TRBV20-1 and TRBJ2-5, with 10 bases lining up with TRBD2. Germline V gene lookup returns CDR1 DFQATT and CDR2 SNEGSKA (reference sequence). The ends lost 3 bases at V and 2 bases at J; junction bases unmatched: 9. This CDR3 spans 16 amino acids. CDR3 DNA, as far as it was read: TGCAGTGCTAGGTCCCTAGCGGGAGACCCACAAGAGACC. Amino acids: CSARSLAGDPQET. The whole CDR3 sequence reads CSARSLAGDPQETQYF.

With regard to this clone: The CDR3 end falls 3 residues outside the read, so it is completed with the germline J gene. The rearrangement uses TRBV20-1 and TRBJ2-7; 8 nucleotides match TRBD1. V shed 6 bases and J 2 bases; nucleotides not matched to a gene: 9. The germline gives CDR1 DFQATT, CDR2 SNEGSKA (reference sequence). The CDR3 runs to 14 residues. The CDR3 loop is CSAANPGGAYEQYF. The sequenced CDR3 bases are TGCAGTGCCGCTAACCCAGGGGGCGCCTACGAG.

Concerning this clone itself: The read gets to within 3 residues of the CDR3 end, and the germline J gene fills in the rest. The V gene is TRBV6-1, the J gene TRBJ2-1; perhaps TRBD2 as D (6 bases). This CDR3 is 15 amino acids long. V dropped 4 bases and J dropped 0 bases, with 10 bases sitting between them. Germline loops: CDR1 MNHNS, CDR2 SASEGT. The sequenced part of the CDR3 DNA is TGTGCCAGCAGTGTACTAGCAAGCTCCTACAATGAG. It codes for CASSVLASSYNE. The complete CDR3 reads CASSVLASSYNEQFF.

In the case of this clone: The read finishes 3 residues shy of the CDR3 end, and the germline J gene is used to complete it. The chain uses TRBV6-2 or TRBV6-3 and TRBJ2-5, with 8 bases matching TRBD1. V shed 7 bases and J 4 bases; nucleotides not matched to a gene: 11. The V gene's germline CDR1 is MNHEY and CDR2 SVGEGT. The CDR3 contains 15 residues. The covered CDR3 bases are TGTGCCAGCACTCTTAACAGGGGGGTGAGAGAGACC. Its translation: CASTLNRGVRET. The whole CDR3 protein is CASTLNRGVRETQYF.

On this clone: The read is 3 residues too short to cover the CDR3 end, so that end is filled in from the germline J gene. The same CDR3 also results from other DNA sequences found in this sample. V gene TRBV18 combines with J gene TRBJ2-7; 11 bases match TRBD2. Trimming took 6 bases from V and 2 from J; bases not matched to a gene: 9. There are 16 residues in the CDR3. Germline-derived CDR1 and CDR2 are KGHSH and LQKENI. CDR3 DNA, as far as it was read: TGTGCCAGCTCCCCCCCGACTAGCGGGAAGGCCTACGAG. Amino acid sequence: CASSPPTSGKAYE. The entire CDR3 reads CASSPPTSGKAYEQYF.

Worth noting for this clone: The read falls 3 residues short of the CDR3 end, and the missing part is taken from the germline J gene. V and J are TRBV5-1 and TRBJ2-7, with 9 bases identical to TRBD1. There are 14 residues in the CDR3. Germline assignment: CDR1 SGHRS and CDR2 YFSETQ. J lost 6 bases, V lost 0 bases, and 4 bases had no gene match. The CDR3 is CASSLDGQGSEQYF. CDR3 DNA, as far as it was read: TGCGCCAGCAGCTTGGATGGACAGGGGTCCGAG.

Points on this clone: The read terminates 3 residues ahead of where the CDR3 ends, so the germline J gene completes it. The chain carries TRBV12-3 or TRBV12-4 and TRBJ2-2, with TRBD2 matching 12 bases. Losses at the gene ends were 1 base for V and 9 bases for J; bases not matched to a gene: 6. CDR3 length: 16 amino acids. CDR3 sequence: CASSLVLAGGHRELFF. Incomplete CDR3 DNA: TGTGCCAGCAGTTTAGTGCTAGCGGGAGGGCACCGGGAG.

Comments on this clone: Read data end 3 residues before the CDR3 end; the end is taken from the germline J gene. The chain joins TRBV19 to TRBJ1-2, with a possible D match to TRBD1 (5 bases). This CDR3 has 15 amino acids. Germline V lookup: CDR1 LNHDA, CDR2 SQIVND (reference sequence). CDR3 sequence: CASRRGLAVFNDYTF. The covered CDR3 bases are TGTGCCAGTAGGAGGGGACTAGCGGTTTTCAATGAC.

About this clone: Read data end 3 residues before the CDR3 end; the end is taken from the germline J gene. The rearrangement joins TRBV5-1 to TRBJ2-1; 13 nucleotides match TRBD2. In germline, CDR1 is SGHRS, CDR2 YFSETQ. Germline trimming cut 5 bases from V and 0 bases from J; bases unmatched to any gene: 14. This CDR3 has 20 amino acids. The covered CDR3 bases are TGCGCCAGCAGTGGAGCGACTAGCGGGAGGAAAACGAGCTCCTACAATGAG. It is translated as CASSGATSGRKTSSYNE. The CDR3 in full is CASSGATSGRKTSSYNEQFF.

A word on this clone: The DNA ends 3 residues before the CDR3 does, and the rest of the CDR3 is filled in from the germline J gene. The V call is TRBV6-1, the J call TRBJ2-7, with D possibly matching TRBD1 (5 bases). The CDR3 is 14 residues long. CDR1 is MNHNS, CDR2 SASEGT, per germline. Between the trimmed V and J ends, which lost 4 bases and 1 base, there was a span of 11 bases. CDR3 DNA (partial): TGTGCCAGCAGTGGAAGGGGAAATTCCTACGAG. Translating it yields CASSGRGNSYE. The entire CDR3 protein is CASSGRGNSYEQYF.

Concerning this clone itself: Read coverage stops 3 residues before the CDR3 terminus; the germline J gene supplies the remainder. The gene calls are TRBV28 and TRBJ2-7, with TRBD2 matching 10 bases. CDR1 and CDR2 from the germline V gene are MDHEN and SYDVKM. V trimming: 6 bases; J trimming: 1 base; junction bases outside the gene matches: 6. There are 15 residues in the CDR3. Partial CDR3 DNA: TGTGCCAGCAGGCGCCAAGCGGGAGGGTCCTACGAG. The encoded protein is CASRRQAGGSYE. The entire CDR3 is CASRRQAGGSYEQYF. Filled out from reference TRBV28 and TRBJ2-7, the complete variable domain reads DVKVTQSSRYLVKRTGEKVFLECVQDMDHENMFWYRQDPGLGLRLIYFSYDVKMKEKGDIPEGYSVSREKKERFSLILESASTNQTSMYLCASRRQAGGSYEQYFGPGTRLTVT.

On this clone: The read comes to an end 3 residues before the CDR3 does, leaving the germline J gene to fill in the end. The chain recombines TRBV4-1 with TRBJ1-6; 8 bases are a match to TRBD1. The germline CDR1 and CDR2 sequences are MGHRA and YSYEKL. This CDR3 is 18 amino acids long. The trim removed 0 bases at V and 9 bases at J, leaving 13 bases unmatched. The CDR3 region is CASSQEPQGAALVSPLHF. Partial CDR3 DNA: TGCGCCAGCAGCCAAGAGCCCCAGGGGGCGGCTTTGGTTTCACCC.

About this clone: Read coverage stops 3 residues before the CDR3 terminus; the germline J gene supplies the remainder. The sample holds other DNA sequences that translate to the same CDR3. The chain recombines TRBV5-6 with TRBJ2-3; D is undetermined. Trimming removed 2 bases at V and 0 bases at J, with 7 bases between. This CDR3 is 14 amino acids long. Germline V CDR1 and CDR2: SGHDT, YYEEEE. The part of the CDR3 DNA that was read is TGTGCCAGCAGCTTCCGACAAAGCACAGATACG. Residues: CASSFRQSTDT. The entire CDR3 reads CASSFRQSTDTQYF.

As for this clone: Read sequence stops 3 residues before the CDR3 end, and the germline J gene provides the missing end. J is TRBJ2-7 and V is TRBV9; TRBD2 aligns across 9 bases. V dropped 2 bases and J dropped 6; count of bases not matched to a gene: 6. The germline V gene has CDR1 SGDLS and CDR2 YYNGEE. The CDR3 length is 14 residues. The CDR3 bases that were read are TGTGCCAGCAGCGTTAGCGGGAGTCGAAGCGAG. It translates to CASSVSGSRSE. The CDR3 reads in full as CASSVSGSRSEQYF.

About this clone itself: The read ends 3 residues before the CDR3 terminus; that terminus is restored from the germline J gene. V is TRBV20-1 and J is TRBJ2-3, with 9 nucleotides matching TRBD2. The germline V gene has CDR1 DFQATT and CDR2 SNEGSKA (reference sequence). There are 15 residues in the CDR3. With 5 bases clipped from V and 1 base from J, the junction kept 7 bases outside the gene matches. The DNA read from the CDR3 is TGCAGTGCTCGGTTAGCGGGAGCAGGCACAGATACG. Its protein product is CSARLAGAGTDT. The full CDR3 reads CSARLAGAGTDTQYF.

The covered CDR3 bases are TGTGCCAGCCGTCAACTAGCGGGAGTTAATGAG. Amino acid sequence: CASRQLAGVNE. The entire CDR3 protein reads CASRQLAGVNEQFF. The chain is built from TRBV27 and TRBJ2-1; TRBD2 agrees at 11 bases. The read stops 3 residues short of the end of the CDR3; the missing end is completed from the germline J gene. Germline V CDR1 and CDR2: MNHEY, SMNVEV (reference sequence). This CDR3 spans 14 amino acids. V shed 8 bases, J shed 7 bases, and the junction held 7 bases outside the gene matches.

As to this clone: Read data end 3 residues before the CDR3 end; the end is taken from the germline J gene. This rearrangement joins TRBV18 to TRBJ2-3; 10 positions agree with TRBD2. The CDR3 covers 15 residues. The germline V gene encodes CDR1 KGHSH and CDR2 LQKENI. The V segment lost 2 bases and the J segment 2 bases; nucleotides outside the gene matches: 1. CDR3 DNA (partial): TGTGCCAGCTCACCAACTAGCGGGGTCACAGATACG. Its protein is CASSPTSGVTDT. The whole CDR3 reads CASSPTSGVTDTQYF.

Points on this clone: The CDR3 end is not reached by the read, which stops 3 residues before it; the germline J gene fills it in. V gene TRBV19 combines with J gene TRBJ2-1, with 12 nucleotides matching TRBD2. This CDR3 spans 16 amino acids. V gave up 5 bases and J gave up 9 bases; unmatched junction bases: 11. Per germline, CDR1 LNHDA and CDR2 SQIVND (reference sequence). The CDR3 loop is CASSARTSGIRSEQFF. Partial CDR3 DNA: TGTGCCAGTAGTGCCAGGACTAGCGGGATACGAAGTGAG.

CDR3 protein: CASSLGTTGGTYEQYF. The DNA read from the CDR3 is TGCGCCAGCAGCTTGGGTACGACAGGAGGAACCTACGAG. V is TRBV5-1 and J is TRBJ2-7; tentatively, D is TRBD1 (6 bases). The read ends 3 residues early relative to the CDR3; the germline J gene fills the gap. Germline values: CDR1 SGHRS, CDR2 YFSETQ. The CDR3 loop spans 16 amino acids. V lost 0 bases to trimming and J lost 2 bases, with 15 bases between them.

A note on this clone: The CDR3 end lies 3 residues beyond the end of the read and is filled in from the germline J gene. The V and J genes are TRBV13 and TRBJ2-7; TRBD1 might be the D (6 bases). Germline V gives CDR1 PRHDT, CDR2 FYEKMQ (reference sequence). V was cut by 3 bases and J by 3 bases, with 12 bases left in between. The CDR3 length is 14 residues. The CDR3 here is CASSLGRGGYEQYF. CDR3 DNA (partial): TGTGCCAGCAGCTTGGGGCGAGGGGGCTACGAG. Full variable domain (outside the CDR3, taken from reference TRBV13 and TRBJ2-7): AAGVIQSPRHLIKEKRETATLKCYPIPRHDTVYWYQQGPGQDPQFLISFYEKMQSDKGSIPDRFSAQQFSDYHSELNMSSLELGDSALYFCASSLGRGGYEQYFGPGTRLTVT.

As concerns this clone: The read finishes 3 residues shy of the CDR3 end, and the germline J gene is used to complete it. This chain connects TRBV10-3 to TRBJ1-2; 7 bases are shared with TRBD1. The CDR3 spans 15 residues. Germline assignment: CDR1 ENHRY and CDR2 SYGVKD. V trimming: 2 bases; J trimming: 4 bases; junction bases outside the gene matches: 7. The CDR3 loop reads CAISEGTARLYGYTF. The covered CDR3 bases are TGTGCCATCAGTGAGGGGACAGCTCGACTCTATGGC.

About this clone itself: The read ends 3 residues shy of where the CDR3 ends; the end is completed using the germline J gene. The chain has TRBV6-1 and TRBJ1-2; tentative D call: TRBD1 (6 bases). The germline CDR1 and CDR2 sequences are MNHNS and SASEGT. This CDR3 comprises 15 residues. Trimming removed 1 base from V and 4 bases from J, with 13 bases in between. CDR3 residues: CASSEVNQGIYGYTF. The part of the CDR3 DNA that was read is TGTGCCAGCAGTGAAGTCAACCAGGGGATCTATGGC.

The CDR3 sequence: CASSALTGADTQYF. CDR3 DNA, as far as it was read: TGCGCCAGCAGTGCTTTGACAGGGGCAGATACG. The chain links TRBV10-1 to TRBJ2-3; 8 bases line up with TRBD1. The CDR3 end lies 3 residues beyond the end of the read and is filled in from the germline J gene. CDR1 and CDR2 from the germline V gene are WNHNN and SYGVQD (reference sequence). CDR3 length: 14 amino acids. J lost 4 bases, V lost 4 bases, and 4 bases had no gene match.